The 28 T cell receptor beta chains presented below share a single source sample, sequenced in a study of T cells after yellow fever vaccination. From the 5' RACE reads, TCRdb called clonotypes with MiXCR, one entry per CDR3 protein. The repertoire holds about 50,000 distinct CDR3 sequences, with more than 5.5% as singletons. Specimen: CD8+ T cells sorted from PBMCs, collected on the day of the first yellow fever vaccination. The receptors derive from a man aged 18 to 29 who received the YFV17D yellow fever vaccine.

This clonotype was detected many times. The rearrangement links TRBV6-5 to TRBJ2-5; D possibly matches TRBD1 or TRBD2 (5 bases each). Trimming took 7 bases from V and 5 from J, leaving 20 bases between them. The germline V gene encodes CDR1 MNHEY and CDR2 SVGAGI. CDR3 length: 15 amino acids. The CDR3 loop is CASTPHTPGLETQYF. The CDR3 DNA reads TGTGCCAGCACACCCCACACCCCGGGGCTGGAGACCCAGTACTTC.

The sample holds a few counts of this clonotype. The CDR3 DNA follows: TGTGCCAGCAGAACGACTAGCGGGCGCTCCTACAATGAGCAGTTCTTC. It specifies CASRTTSGRSYNEQFF. The chain is built from TRBV5-5 and TRBJ2-1; 10 bases are shared with TRBD2. V was clipped by 5 bases and J by 0 bases; unmatched bases: 5. Germline V CDR1 and CDR2: SGHKS, YYEKEE (reference sequence). The CDR3 length is 16 residues.

In this sample, this clonotype turned up a few times. The chain uses TRBV7-9 and TRBJ1-4; weak D call: TRBD1 (5 bases). V lost 5 bases, J lost 11 bases, and 12 bases lay in between. The length of the CDR3 is 12 residues. CDR1 and CDR2 (germline): SEHNR, FQNEAQ (reference sequence). Here the CDR3 reads CASSLPREKLFF. In DNA form, the CDR3 reads TGTGCCAGCAGCCTCCCCAGGGAGAAACTGTTTTTT.

This clonotype has more than one count but fewer than ten. The gene calls are TRBV18 and TRBJ1-4; D remains unclear. Germline-derived CDR1 and CDR2 are KGHSH and LQKENI. The length of the CDR3 is 13 residues. V lost 5 bases and J 8 bases, leaving 12 bases between the germline ends. The CDR3 nucleotides are TGTGCCAGCTCAAAAAGAGGGTACGAAAAACTGTTTTTT. Its translation: CASSKRGYEKLFF.

CDR3 bases: TGTGCCAGCAGTCCCCGCGTCCCCCAAAAGCAGTACTTC. It is translated as CASSPRVPQKQYF. The chain recombines TRBV12-3 or TRBV12-4 with TRBJ2-7; no clear D gene. The V end was cut by 5 bases, the J end by 8 bases, with 16 bases between. The CDR3 sequence is 13 residues long.

In this sample, this clonotype turned up a few times. This chain connects TRBV2 to TRBJ2-1; 9 bases are a match to TRBD2. Germline-derived CDR1 and CDR2 are SNHLY and FYNNEI. V lost 1 base to trimming and J lost 8 bases; unmatched junction nucleotides: 9. The CDR3 is 16 residues long. CDR3 in amino acids: CASSEVGGGAYHEQFF. The CDR3, as DNA: TGTGCCAGCAGTGAAGTTGGCGGGGGGGCATATCATGAGCAGTTCTTC.

This clonotype turned up a few times. This sequence joins TRBV7-9 and TRBJ2-5, with TRBD2 matching 9 bases. CDR1 is SEHNR and CDR2 is FQNEAQ in the germline V gene (reference sequence). The trim removed 5 bases at V and 2 bases at J, leaving 6 bases unmatched. This CDR3 has 15 residues. The CDR3 DNA reads as TGTGCCAGCAGCATTAGCGGGGGTCTACAAGAGACCCAGTACTTC. Its protein is CASSISGGLQETQYF.

The gene calls are TRBV20-1 and TRBJ2-7, with D perhaps matching TRBD1 (6 bases). The germline V and J ends were trimmed by 3 bases and 0 bases, with 15 bases remaining between them. The germline V gene encodes CDR1 DFQATT and CDR2 SNEGSKA (reference sequence). The CDR3 sequence is 15 residues long. The CDR3 sequence is CSARDRDTSSYEQYF. CDR3 DNA: TGCAGTGCTAGGGACCGGGACACCAGCTCCTACGAGCAGTACTTC.

This clonotype has more than one count but fewer than ten. This chain connects TRBV7-9 to TRBJ2-5, with D unresolved. The length of the CDR3 is 14 residues. The V end was cut by 5 bases, the J end by 5 bases, with 15 bases between. The germline gives CDR1 SEHNR, CDR2 FQNEAQ (reference sequence). The CDR3 sequence: CASSGISARETQYF. In DNA, the CDR3 is TGTGCCAGCAGCGGGATTTCGGCTAGGGAGACCCAGTACTTC.

This clonotype was counted at least ten times. This CDR3 reads CASSNRRGGLNEQFF. Here the CDR3 DNA reads TGTGCCAGCAGCAATCGGCGGGGGGGCCTTAATGAGCAGTTCTTC. The rearrangement uses TRBV21-1 and TRBJ2-1; TRBD2 is the table's D call and was not checked against the DNA. TRBV21-1 is an annotated pseudogene. The CDR3 loop spans 15 amino acids.

This clonotype was picked up many times. The chain carries TRBV7-9 and TRBJ1-2; no reliable D call. The CDR3 is 15 residues long. V gave up 0 bases and J gave up 0 bases, with 8 bases separating them. The germline CDR1 and CDR2 sequences are SEHNR and FQNEAQ (reference sequence). This CDR3 is CASSLAGSSNYGYTF. The DNA of the CDR3 is TGTGCCAGCAGCTTAGCCGGCAGCTCTAACTATGGCTACACCTTC.

A few counts support this clonotype. The chain carries TRBV5-4 and TRBJ2-6, with D perhaps TRBD1 (5 bases). The V gene's germline CDR1 is SGHNT and CDR2 YYREEE (reference sequence). Trimming took 5 bases from V and 4 from J, leaving 10 bases between them. CDR3 length: 14 residues. DNA of the CDR3: TGTGCCAGCAGGGCAGGGCCCGGGGCCAACGTCCTGACTTTC. This codes for CASRAGPGANVLTF.

This clonotype was found many times. The rearrangement links TRBV4-1 to TRBJ2-7; D is undetermined. V was cut by 3 bases and J by 3 bases, with 18 bases left in between. The CDR3 is 16 residues long. Per the germline V gene, CDR1 is MGHRA and CDR2 is YSYEKL. Here the CDR3 reads CASSQFSGPKGYEQYF. The CDR3 region has the DNA TGCGCCAGCAGCCAGTTTTCCGGGCCAAAAGGCTACGAGCAGTACTTC.

The chain has TRBV4-3 and TRBJ1-2, with D unresolved. The CDR3 is made up of 12 amino acids. V lost 1 base and J lost 8, with 8 bases in between. Looked up from germline, CDR1 is LGHNA and CDR2 is YSLEER. CDR3: CASSQGRYGYTF. Here the CDR3 DNA reads TGCGCCAGCAGCCAAGGTCGTTACGGCTACACCTTC.

In its sample, this clonotype was seen many times. V is TRBV5-5 and J is TRBJ2-7, with D possibly matching TRBD2 (5 bases). The V end lost 4 bases, the J end lost 6 bases, and 17 bases lay between the germline ends. The length of the CDR3 is 14 residues. Germline lookup yields CDR1 SGHKS and CDR2 YYEKEE (reference sequence). In nucleotides, the CDR3 is TGTGCCAGCAGCCCGGGCGGACTTTCAGGCGAGCAGTACGTC. Translated, it gives CASSPGGLSGEQYV.

This clonotype has at least ten counts. CDR3 in amino acids: CASSFGIGAYEQYV. DNA of the CDR3: TGTGCCAGCAGTTTCGGGATCGGAGCTTACGAGCAGTACGTC. The chain is built from TRBV27 and TRBJ2-7, with D tentatively TRBD2 (5 bases). Trimming removed 3 bases from V and 4 bases from J, with 13 bases in between. CDR3 length: 14 residues. CDR1 and CDR2 (germline): MNHEY, SMNVEV (reference sequence).

This clonotype was observed at least ten times. The gene calls are TRBV10-3 and TRBJ2-7, with TRBD2 matching 7 bases. Per germline, CDR1 ENHRY and CDR2 SYGVKD. J lost 4 bases, V lost 3 bases, and 6 bases had no gene match. The CDR3 is made up of 14 amino acids. CDR3 loop: CAISDSGGTYEQYV. CDR3 DNA: TGTGCCATCAGTGATTCGGGGGGTACTTACGAGCAGTACGTC.

V and J are TRBV9 and TRBJ2-3; D may be TRBD2 (6 bases). From germline, CDR1 is SGDLS and CDR2 YYNGEE. Trimming took off 4 bases at V and 9 bases at J, with 21 bases between the two ends. The CDR3 is 15 amino acids. In nucleotides, the CDR3 is TGTGCCAGCAGCCCGTGGGGGGTTACGGGAGAAACGCAGTATTTT. It is translated as CASSPWGVTGETQYF.

This clonotype was detected ten times or more. The chain has TRBV7-9 and TRBJ2-2; TRBD2 aligns across 10 bases. This CDR3 region has 15 residues. V lost 7 bases to trimming and J lost 4 bases; unmatched junction nucleotides: 6. CDR1 and CDR2 (germline): SEHNR, FQNEAQ (reference sequence). The CDR3 DNA is TGTGCCAGCATCTACGGACTAGCGGTCACCGGGGAGCTGTTTTTT. Its translation: CASIYGLAVTGELFF.

This clonotype was counted ten times or more. The chain links TRBV4-2 to TRBJ2-5, with 9 positions matching TRBD1. The CDR3 covers 16 residues. CDR1 is LGHNA, CDR2 YNFKEQ, per germline. V was pared by 3 bases and J by 2 bases, with 7 bases of the junction left unmatched. In nucleotides, the CDR3 is TGTGCCAGCAGCCACTCGACAGGGGGGGATCAAGAGACCCAGTACTTC. This translates into CASSHSTGGDQETQYF.

The chain couples TRBV20-1 to TRBJ1-5, with a possible D match to TRBD1 (5 bases). The CDR3 is made up of 14 amino acids. CDR1 and CDR2 from the germline V gene are DFQATT and SNEGSKA (reference sequence). Trimming cost V 3 bases and J 7 bases, with 16 bases left between them. The CDR3 DNA follows: TGCAGTGCTAGTGGTGGGGCAGCGAGCCAGCCCCAGCATTTT. It codes for CSASGGAASQPQHF.

The V call is TRBV19, the J call TRBJ1-2; no clear D. This CDR3 has 17 amino acids. The V and J ends lost 3 bases and 2 bases respectively, with 19 bases between them. Germline-derived CDR1 and CDR2 are LNHDA and SQIVND (reference sequence). The CDR3 bases are TGTGCCAGTAGTATTAGGGAGACGCGGGAGCCCAACTATGGCTACACCTTC. Amino acids: CASSIRETREPNYGYTF. Full variable domain (remainder filled in from reference TRBV19 and TRBJ1-2): DGGITQSPKYLFRKEGQNVTLSCEQNLNHDAMYWYRQDPGQGLRLIYYSQIVNDFQKGDIAEGYSVSREKKESFPLTVTSAQKNPTAFYLCASSIRETREPNYGYTFGSGTRLTVV.

This clonotype was observed a few times. CDR3 residues: CASSESQETQYF. CDR3 coding DNA: TGTGCCAGCAGCGAGTCCCAAGAGACCCAGTACTTC. The chain has TRBV12-3 or TRBV12-4 and TRBJ2-5; D is uncertain. This CDR3 spans 12 amino acids. V gave up 6 bases and J gave up 1 base, with 6 bases separating them.

Ten or more counts support this clonotype. This chain uses TRBV27 with TRBJ2-2; the D gene is possibly TRBD1 (6 bases). This CDR3 contains 14 residues. The germline gives CDR1 MNHEY, CDR2 SMNVEV (reference sequence). The V end lost 7 bases, the J end lost 4 bases, and 13 bases lay between the germline ends. The CDR3 loop reads CASKQGATTGELFF. CDR3 DNA: TGTGCCAGCAAACAGGGCGCTACCACCGGGGAGCTGTTTTTT.

This clonotype was observed a few times. The chain carries TRBV6-6 and TRBJ1-6; D unresolved. The CDR3 extends over 11 amino acids. The V and J ends lost 4 bases and 13 bases respectively, with 8 bases between them. Germline V gene data show CDR1 as MNHNY and CDR2 as SVGAGI (reference sequence). The CDR3 coding sequence is TGTGCCAGCAGTTCCACACCGCCCCTCCACTTT. Protein: CASSSTPPLHF.

V and J are TRBV7-6 and TRBJ2-2; D ambiguous. Germline V CDR1 and CDR2: SGHVS, FNYEAQ. The V and J ends lost 6 bases and 0 bases respectively, with 8 bases between them. There are 14 residues in the CDR3. CDR3 in amino acids: CASSRYPNTGELFF. The CDR3 nucleotides are TGTGCCAGCAGTCGGTACCCGAACACCGGGGAGCTGTTTTTT.

This clonotype was seen repeatedly, ten times or more. The chain carries TRBV6-4 and TRBJ2-2, with a possible D match to TRBD1 (6 bases). Germline loops: CDR1 MRHNA, CDR2 SNTAGT. Deletions cut 4 bases from V and 0 bases from J, with 12 bases between. This CDR3 spans 16 amino acids. The CDR3 loop is CASSVAQGANTGELFF. CDR3 sequence (DNA): TGTGCCAGCAGTGTTGCACAGGGCGCGAACACCGGGGAGCTGTTTTTT.

This clonotype was counted many times. Written as DNA, the CDR3 is TGTGCCAGCAGCTTATTAGGGGCTCAGCCCCAGCATTTT. Translation gives CASSLLGAQPQHF. The chain joins TRBV13 to TRBJ1-5; D is possibly TRBD1 (5 bases). With 2 bases removed from V and 6 bases from J, the gap between germline ends came to 8 bases. The CDR3 extends over 13 amino acids. Germline lookup yields CDR1 PRHDT and CDR2 FYEKMQ (reference sequence).